These T cell receptor beta chains were read from a single sample in a study of blood T cell repertoires in COVID-19. The method was immunoSEQ multiplex PCR; TCRdb's version includes in-frame clones alone and lacks a portion of them. The repertoire holds about 140,000 clones, approximately 80% seen once, with 1.5% to 2% in the top ten. Input material: peripheral blood. The source of these receptors is a human donor in a cohort sampled during active COVID-19. Each CDR3 is given with its conserved first and last residue. The order of the fields is V gene, clone size, J gene, D gene, CDR3 protein, CDR3 DNA. A D gene is named only where the DNA matches it firmly. Only some rows state a clone size, as once, few, many or a class for expanded clones.

v_gene: TRBV5-1; abundance: -; j_gene: TRBJ2-7; d_gene: -; CDR3aa: CASSSTYEQYF; CDR3nt: TGCGCCAGCAGCTCAACCTACGAGCAGTACTTC
v_gene: TRBV7-9; abundance: -; j_gene: TRBJ2-7; d_gene: TRBD1; CDR3aa: CASSSDYVGTGGTYEQYF; CDR3nt: TGTGCCAGCAGCTCCGACTATGTGGGGACAGGGGGGACCTACGAGCAGTACTTC
v_gene: TRBV18; abundance: -; j_gene: TRBJ2-7; d_gene: TRBD1; CDR3aa: CASSAGTGPSYEQYF; CDR3nt: TGTGCCAGCTCAGCCGGGACAGGGCCTTCCTACGAGCAGTACTTC
v_gene: TRBV27; abundance: once; j_gene: TRBJ1-1; d_gene: -; CDR3aa: CASSLSATLRAFF; CDR3nt: TGTGCCAGCAGTTTATCCGCGACACTCCGGGCTTTCTTT
v_gene: TRBV29-1; abundance: -; j_gene: TRBJ1-4; d_gene: TRBD1; CDR3aa: CSAYRGGANEKLFF; CDR3nt: TGCAGCGCATACAGGGGTGGGGCTAATGAAAAACTGTTTTTT
v_gene: TRBV6-5; abundance: few; j_gene: TRBJ1-1; d_gene: -; CDR3aa: CASRRDTEAFF; CDR3nt: TGTGCCAGCAGGAGAGACACTGAAGCTTTCTTT
v_gene: TRBV6-5; abundance: many; j_gene: TRBJ2-7; d_gene: -; CDR3aa: CASRSPGLTTYEQYF; CDR3nt: TGTGCCAGCAGATCTCCGGGACTCACTACCTACGAGCAGTACTTC
v_gene: TRBV19; abundance: few; j_gene: TRBJ1-2; d_gene: -; CDR3aa: CASSIDGYGYTF; CDR3nt: TGTGCCAGTAGTATAGACGGGTATGGCTACACCTTC
v_gene: TRBV28; abundance: -; j_gene: TRBJ2-1; d_gene: TRBD1; CDR3aa: CASSPGGQGRNEQFF; CDR3nt: TGTGCCAGCAGTCCCGGGGGACAGGGGAGAAATGAGCAGTTCTTC
v_gene: TRBV21-1; abundance: -; j_gene: TRBJ2-7; d_gene: -; CDR3aa: CASSKRMAASSYEQYF; CDR3nt: TGTGCCAGCAGCAAAAGGATGGCGGCGAGCTCCTACGAGCAGTACTTC
v_gene: TRBV19; abundance: -; j_gene: TRBJ1-2; d_gene: -; CDR3aa: CASSMGPDSYGYTF; CDR3nt: TGTGCCAGTAGTATGGGCCCCGACAGCTATGGCTACACCTTC
v_gene: TRBV15; abundance: -; j_gene: TRBJ2-7; d_gene: TRBD1; CDR3aa: CATSQGQGPYEQYF; CDR3nt: TGTGCCACCAGCCAAGGACAGGGGCCCTACGAGCAGTACTTC
v_gene: TRBV5-1; abundance: -; j_gene: TRBJ2-1; d_gene: TRBD2; CDR3aa: CASSLVFASGTYNEQFF; CDR3nt: TGCGCCAGCAGCTTGGTTTTTGCTAGCGGCACCTACAATGAGCAGTTCTTC
v_gene: TRBV2; abundance: -; j_gene: TRBJ2-3; d_gene: TRBD2; CDR3aa: CASSASGAYTDTQYF; CDR3nt: TGTGCCAGCAGTGCTAGCGGGGCCTACACAGATACGCAGTATTTT
v_gene: TRBV2; abundance: -; j_gene: TRBJ2-3; d_gene: TRBD2; CDR3aa: CASRRWRTSATSTDTQYF; CDR3nt: TGTGCCAGCAGGAGGTGGAGGACTAGCGCCACTAGCACAGATACGCAGTATTTT
v_gene: TRBV30; abundance: -; j_gene: TRBJ2-5; d_gene: TRBD1; CDR3aa: CAWSGGGKTQYF; CDR3nt: TGTGCCTGGTCAGGGGGTGGCAAGACCCAGTACTTC
v_gene: TRBV5-8; abundance: -; j_gene: TRBJ2-5; d_gene: -; CDR3aa: CASSLQVRETQYF; CDR3nt: TGTGCCAGCAGCTTGCAGGTCAGGGAGACCCAGTACTTC
v_gene: TRBV18; abundance: -; j_gene: TRBJ1-1; d_gene: TRBD1; CDR3aa: CAGTGGLNTEAFF; CDR3nt: TGTGCCGGGACAGGGGGGCTGAACACTGAAGCTTTCTTT
v_gene: TRBV5-1; abundance: -; j_gene: TRBJ1-6; d_gene: TRBD1; CDR3aa: CASSLAARTGGESPLHF; CDR3nt: TGCGCCAGCAGCTTGGCCGCTAGGACAGGGGGAGAATCACCCCTCCACTTT
v_gene: TRBV28; abundance: once; j_gene: TRBJ2-7; d_gene: -; CDR3aa: CASRTSTYEQYF; CDR3nt: TGTGCCAGCAGGACAAGCACCTACGAGCAGTACTTC
v_gene: TRBV4-2; abundance: -; j_gene: TRBJ2-7; d_gene: TRBD2; CDR3aa: CASSLLAGEYEQYF; CDR3nt: TGTGCCAGCAGTCTACTAGCGGGAGAGTACGAGCAGTACTTC
v_gene: TRBV5-1; abundance: -; j_gene: TRBJ2-5; d_gene: TRBD2; CDR3aa: CASSREGRTSTQYF; CDR3nt: TGCGCCAGCAGCAGGGAGGGACGGACCTCTACCCAGTACTTC
v_gene: TRBV19; abundance: -; j_gene: TRBJ1-1; d_gene: TRBD1; CDR3aa: CASRPQGAGTEAFF; CDR3nt: TGTGCCAGCCGACCCCAGGGGGCGGGCACTGAAGCTTTCTTT
v_gene: TRBV2; abundance: -; j_gene: TRBJ1-2; d_gene: -; CDR3aa: CASRSDKSGYTF; CDR3nt: TGTGCCAGCAGATCCGACAAGTCGGGCTACACCTTC
v_gene: TRBV27; abundance: -; j_gene: TRBJ2-6; d_gene: TRBD1; CDR3aa: CASREGDRGRAGANVLTF; CDR3nt: TGTGCCAGCAGGGAAGGGGACAGGGGAAGGGCTGGGGCCAACGTCCTGACTTTC
v_gene: TRBV28; abundance: -; j_gene: TRBJ1-2; d_gene: -; CDR3aa: CASSSRTAFYTF; CDR3nt: TGTGCCAGCAGTTCACGGACAGCTTTTTACACCTTC
v_gene: TRBV29-1; abundance: -; j_gene: TRBJ1-2; d_gene: -; CDR3aa: CSVDRQSTYGYTF; CDR3nt: TGCAGCGTTGACAGGCAGTCGACCTATGGCTACACCTTC
v_gene: TRBV7-8; abundance: few; j_gene: TRBJ2-1; d_gene: -; CDR3aa: CASSLLVPSPYNEQFF; CDR3nt: TGTGCCAGCAGCTTATTAGTCCCGAGCCCCTACAATGAGCAGTTCTTC
v_gene: TRBV6-2/TRBV6-3; abundance: -; j_gene: TRBJ1-5; d_gene: TRBD1; CDR3aa: CASSPGDRDSEQPQHF; CDR3nt: TGTGCCAGCAGTCCCGGGGACAGGGATTCTGAACAGCCCCAGCATTTT
v_gene: TRBV11-3; abundance: -; j_gene: TRBJ2-1; d_gene: -; CDR3aa: CASSLGPTYEQFF; CDR3nt: TGTGCCAGCAGCTTGGGCCCCACTTATGAGCAGTTCTTC
v_gene: TRBV6-2/TRBV6-3; abundance: -; j_gene: TRBJ2-7; d_gene: TRBD2; CDR3aa: CASSFRLAGDFSYEQYF; CDR3nt: TGTGCCAGCAGTTTCCGCCTAGCGGGGGACTTCTCCTACGAGCAGTACTTC
v_gene: TRBV5-1; abundance: many; j_gene: TRBJ2-1; d_gene: TRBD2; CDR3aa: CASSLRSSLAGTYSEQFF; CDR3nt: TGCGCCAGCAGCTTGAGGTCATCCCTAGCGGGGACTTATAGTGAGCAGTTCTTC
v_gene: TRBV19; abundance: -; j_gene: TRBJ1-5; d_gene: -; CDR3aa: CASSIGGNQPQHF; CDR3nt: TGTGCCAGTAGTATTGGGGGGAATCAGCCCCAGCATTTT
v_gene: TRBV5-8; abundance: once; j_gene: TRBJ2-1; d_gene: -; CDR3aa: CASSLFGGAGSYNEQFF; CDR3nt: TGTGCCAGCAGCTTGTTTGGTGGCGCAGGATCCTACAATGAGCAGTTCTTC
v_gene: TRBV20-1; abundance: -; j_gene: TRBJ1-1; d_gene: -; CDR3aa: CSAKAAVEAFF; CDR3nt: TGCAGTGCTAAGGCGGCGGTGGAAGCTTTCTTT
v_gene: TRBV27; abundance: once; j_gene: TRBJ1-2; d_gene: TRBD1; CDR3aa: CASSSPGQGTYGYTF; CDR3nt: TGTGCCAGCAGTTCTCCGGGACAGGGGACGTATGGCTACACCTTC
v_gene: TRBV18; abundance: -; j_gene: TRBJ1-5; d_gene: -; CDR3aa: CASSPVTGKNQPQHF; CDR3nt: TGTGCCAGCTCACCAGTGACAGGCAAAAATCAGCCCCAGCATTTT
v_gene: TRBV19; abundance: -; j_gene: TRBJ1-3; d_gene: TRBD1; CDR3aa: CASSTGGSGNTIYF; CDR3nt: TGTGCCAGTAGCACAGGGGGTTCGGGAAACACCATATATTTT
v_gene: TRBV11-2; abundance: few; j_gene: TRBJ2-7; d_gene: TRBD2; CDR3aa: CASSLSSGRTGEQYF; CDR3nt: TGTGCCAGCAGCCTTTCTAGCGGGAGGACCGGGGAGCAGTACTTC
v_gene: TRBV6-5; abundance: -; j_gene: TRBJ2-2; d_gene: TRBD1; CDR3aa: CASSSRQGGTGELFF; CDR3nt: TGTGCCAGCAGCTCCAGACAGGGGGGCACCGGGGAGCTGTTTTTT
v_gene: TRBV19; abundance: -; j_gene: TRBJ1-2; d_gene: -; CDR3aa: CASMRNRDGYTF; CDR3nt: TGTGCCAGTATGAGGAACAGGGATGGCTACACCTTC
v_gene: TRBV18; abundance: -; j_gene: TRBJ1-1; d_gene: -; CDR3aa: CASSPGRYTEAFF; CDR3nt: TGTGCCAGCTCACCAGGGAGGTACACTGAAGCTTTCTTT
v_gene: TRBV7-2; abundance: -; j_gene: TRBJ1-6; d_gene: -; CDR3aa: CASSFPGENSPLHF; CDR3nt: TGTGCCAGCAGCTTTCCGGGGGAGAATTCACCCCTCCACTTT
v_gene: TRBV15; abundance: -; j_gene: TRBJ2-1; d_gene: -; CDR3aa: CATGGSGANSYNEQFF; CDR3nt: TGTGCCACCGGGGGTAGCGGAGCTAACTCCTACAATGAGCAGTTCTTC
v_gene: TRBV7-2; abundance: -; j_gene: TRBJ2-7; d_gene: -; CDR3aa: CASSLAGANEQYF; CDR3nt: TGTGCCAGCAGCTTAGCGGGAGCTAACGAGCAGTACTTC